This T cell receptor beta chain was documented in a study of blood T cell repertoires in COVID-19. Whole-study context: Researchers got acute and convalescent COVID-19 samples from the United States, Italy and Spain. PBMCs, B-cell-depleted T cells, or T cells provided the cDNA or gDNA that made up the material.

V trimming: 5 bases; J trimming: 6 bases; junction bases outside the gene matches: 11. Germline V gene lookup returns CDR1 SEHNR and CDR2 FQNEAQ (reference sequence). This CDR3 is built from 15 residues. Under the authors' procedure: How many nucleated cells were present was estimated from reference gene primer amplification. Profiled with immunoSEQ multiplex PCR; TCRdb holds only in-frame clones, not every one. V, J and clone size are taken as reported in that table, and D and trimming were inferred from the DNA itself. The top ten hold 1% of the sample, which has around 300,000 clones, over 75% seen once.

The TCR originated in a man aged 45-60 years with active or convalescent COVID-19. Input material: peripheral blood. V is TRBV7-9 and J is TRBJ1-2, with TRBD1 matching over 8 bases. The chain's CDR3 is CASSGRTGLINGYTF. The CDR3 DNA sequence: TGTGCCAGCAGCGGCCGGACAGGGCTAATCAATGGCTACACCTTC. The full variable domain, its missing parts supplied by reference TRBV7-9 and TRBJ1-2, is DTGVSQNPRHKITKRGQNVTFRCDPISEHNRLYWYRQTLGQGPEFLTYFQNEAQLEKSRLLSDRFSAERPKGSFSTLEIQRTEQGDSAMYLCASSGRTGLINGYTFGSGTRLTVV.